This section outlines one T cell receptor beta chain sequence together with its context. This clonotype was seen more than once but under ten times. The clone's antigen remains unknown. The record has no base qualities; no much larger clone is one base away. Between the V and J ends, shortened by 6 bases and 3 bases respectively, the junction contains 25 bases. The germline V gene supplies CDR1 KGHSH and CDR2 LQKENI. Reading from cysteine to phenylalanine, the CDR3 counts 18 amino acids. Only CDR3 DNA remains: 54 bases, in frame from the first base. The data derive from a study of T cell repertoires in cytomegalovirus infection (dated by TCRdb to about 2019). Turning to the overall study: Donor HLA type was relevant to the analysis, because carriage of CMV infection together with the matching HLA type was indicated by public TCR beta signatures. Study-level results and caveats: In both this cohort and an independent roughly 360-donor cohort, the cumulative frequency of public TCR beta family members distinguished carriers of CMV infection plus the relevant HLA type. In the ex vivo response, HLA-C-restricted CMV-specific TCR beta clonotypes were dominant, and in two of eight donors the single most frequent clonotype came from this HLA-C-restricted group.

This sample was sequenced with an Illumina HiSeq 1500. In TCRdb, the public reads were trimmed at Q25 with fastp and aligned with MiXCR, with productive beta chains retained. When rows share a CDR3 protein, they turn into one entry using the most common DNA and genes. The sample has hundreds of thousands of distinct CDR3 sequences on record, less than 25% of them singletons. Together, the top ten hold around 7.6% of the sample. Source material: CD8+ T cells from PBMCs. Recombination connected TRBV18 to TRBJ2-3; the best D guess is TRBD1, with 6 bases matching. The sequence derives from a human donor in good health (CMV status not recorded). Some clones in this sample may be carry-over from other donors' samples. The CDR3 protein sequence reads: CASSKLPGQQAETDTQYF. At the DNA level, the sequence is TGTGCCAGCTCGAAATTACCGGGACAACAAGCGGAAACAGATACGCAGTATTTT. Where the CDR3 stops, the reference TRBV18 and TRBJ2-3 genes take over; the full variable domain is NAGVMQNPRHLVRRRGQEARLRCSPMKGHSHVYWYRQLPEEGLKFMVYLQKENIIDESGMPKERFSAEFPKEGPSILRIQQVVRGDSAAYFCASSKLPGQQAETDTQYFGPGTRLTVL.